The entry that follows covers one TCR beta chain sequence. The CDR3 length is 13 residues. Trimming shortened V by 4 bases and J by 3 bases, and 8 bases separated the two germline ends. Germline V gene sequence: CDR1 SGHRS, CDR2 YFSETQ. The data are from a study of blood T cell repertoires in COVID-19. Turning to the study itself: PBMCs, B-cell-depleted T cells, or T cells provided the cDNA or gDNA that made up the material.

Sequenced by immunoSEQ multiplex PCR; TCRdb stores in-frame clones only, minus some. The repertoire holds fewer than 250,000 clones, with about 90% as singletons. The V gene is TRBV5-1, the J gene TRBJ2-1; D remains ambiguous. The material sequenced was peripheral blood. The TCR originated in a woman in her sixties with acute or convalescent COVID-19. Here the CDR3 reads CASSQAVYNEQFF. The CDR3, as DNA: TGCGCCAGCAGCCAGGCAGTCTACAATGAGCAGTTCTTC.